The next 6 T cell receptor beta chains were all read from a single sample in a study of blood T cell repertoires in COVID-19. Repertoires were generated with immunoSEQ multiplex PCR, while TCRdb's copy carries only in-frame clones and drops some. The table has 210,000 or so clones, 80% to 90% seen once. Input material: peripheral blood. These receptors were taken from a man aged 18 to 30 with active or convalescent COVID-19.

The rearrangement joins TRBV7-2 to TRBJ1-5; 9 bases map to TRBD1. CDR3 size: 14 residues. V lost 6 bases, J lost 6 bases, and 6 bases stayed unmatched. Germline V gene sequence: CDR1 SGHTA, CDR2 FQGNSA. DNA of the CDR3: TGTGCCAGCAGTTCGGGACAGGGACTTCAGCCCCAGCATTTT. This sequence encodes CASSSGQGLQPQHF.

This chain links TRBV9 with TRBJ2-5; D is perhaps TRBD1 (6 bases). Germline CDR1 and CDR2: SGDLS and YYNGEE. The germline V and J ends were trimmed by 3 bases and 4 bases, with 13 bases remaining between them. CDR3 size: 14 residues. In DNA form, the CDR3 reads TGTGCCAGCAGCGCAGGGGTTGTGGGAGAGACCCAGTACTTC. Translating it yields CASSAGVVGETQYF.

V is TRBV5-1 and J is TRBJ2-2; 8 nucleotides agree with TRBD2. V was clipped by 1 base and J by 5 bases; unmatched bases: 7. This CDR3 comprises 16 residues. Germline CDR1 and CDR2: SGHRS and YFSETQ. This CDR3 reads CASSLRSGGRTGELFF. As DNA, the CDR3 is TGCGCCAGCAGCTTGCGGTCGGGAGGGCGAACCGGGGAGCTGTTTTTT.

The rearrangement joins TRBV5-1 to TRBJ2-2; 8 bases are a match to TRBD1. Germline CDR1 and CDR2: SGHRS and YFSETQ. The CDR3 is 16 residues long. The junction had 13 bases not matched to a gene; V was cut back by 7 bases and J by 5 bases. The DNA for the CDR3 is TGCGCCAGCGTCGAATCTGGGACAGGAGCAACCGGGGAGCTGTTTTTT. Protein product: CASVESGTGATGELFF.

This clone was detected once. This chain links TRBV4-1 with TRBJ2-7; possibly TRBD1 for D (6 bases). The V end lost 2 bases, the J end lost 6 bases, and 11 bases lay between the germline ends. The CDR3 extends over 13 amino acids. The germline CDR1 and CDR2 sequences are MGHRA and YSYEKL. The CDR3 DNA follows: TGCGCCAGCAGCCAACGACAGGTAGGCGAGCAGTACTTC. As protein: CASSQRQVGEQYF.

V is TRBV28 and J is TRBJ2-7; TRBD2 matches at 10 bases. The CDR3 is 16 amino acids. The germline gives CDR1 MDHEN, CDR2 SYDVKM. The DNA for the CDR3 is TGTGCGGCTGGACTAGCGGCTCTGCTCAGCTCCTACGAGCAGTACTTC. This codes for CAAGLAALLSSYEQYF.